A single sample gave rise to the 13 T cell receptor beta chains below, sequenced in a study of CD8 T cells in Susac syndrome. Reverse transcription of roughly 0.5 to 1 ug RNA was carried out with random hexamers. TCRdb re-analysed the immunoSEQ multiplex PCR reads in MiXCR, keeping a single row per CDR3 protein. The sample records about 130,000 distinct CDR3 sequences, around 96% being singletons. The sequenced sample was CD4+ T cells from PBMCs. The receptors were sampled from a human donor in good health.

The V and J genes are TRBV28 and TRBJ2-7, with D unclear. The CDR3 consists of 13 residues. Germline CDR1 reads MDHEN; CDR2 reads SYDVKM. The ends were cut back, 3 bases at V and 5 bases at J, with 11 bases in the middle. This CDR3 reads CASSFGPNDEQYF. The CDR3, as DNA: TGTGCCAGCAGTTTTGGCCCGAACGACGAGCAGTACTTC.

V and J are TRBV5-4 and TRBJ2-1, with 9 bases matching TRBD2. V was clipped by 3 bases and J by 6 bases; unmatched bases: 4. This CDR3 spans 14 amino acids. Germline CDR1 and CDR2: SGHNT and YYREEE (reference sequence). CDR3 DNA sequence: TGTGCCAGCAGCTGGGGGGGACTAGCCAATGAGCAGTTCTTC. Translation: CASSWGGLANEQFF.

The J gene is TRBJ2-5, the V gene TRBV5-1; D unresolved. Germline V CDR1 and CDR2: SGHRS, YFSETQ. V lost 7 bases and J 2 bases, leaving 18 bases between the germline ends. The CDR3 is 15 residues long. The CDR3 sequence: CASGTDNVAQETQYF. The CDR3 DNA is TGCGCCAGCGGAACAGACAATGTTGCACAAGAGACCCAGTACTTC.

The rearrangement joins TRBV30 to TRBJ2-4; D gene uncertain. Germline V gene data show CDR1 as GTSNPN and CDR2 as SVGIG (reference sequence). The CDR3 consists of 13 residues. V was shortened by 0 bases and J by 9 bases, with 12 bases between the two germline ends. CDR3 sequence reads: CAWSVLSQSIQYF. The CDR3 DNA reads TGTGCCTGGAGTGTCCTTAGCCAGAGCATTCAGTACTTC.

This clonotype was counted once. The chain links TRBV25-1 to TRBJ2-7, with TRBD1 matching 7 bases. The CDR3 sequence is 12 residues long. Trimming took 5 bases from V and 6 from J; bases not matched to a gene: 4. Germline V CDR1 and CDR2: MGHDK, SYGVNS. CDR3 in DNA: TGTGCCAGCAGTCAGACAGGGCGCGAGCAGTACTTC. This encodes CASSQTGREQYF.

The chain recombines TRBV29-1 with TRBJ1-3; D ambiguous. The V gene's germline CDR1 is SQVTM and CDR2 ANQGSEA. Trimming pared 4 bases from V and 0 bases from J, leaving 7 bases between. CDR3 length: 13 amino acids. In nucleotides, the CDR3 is TGCAGCGTTGGGAGGGACTCTGGAAACACCATATATTTT. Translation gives CSVGRDSGNTIYF.

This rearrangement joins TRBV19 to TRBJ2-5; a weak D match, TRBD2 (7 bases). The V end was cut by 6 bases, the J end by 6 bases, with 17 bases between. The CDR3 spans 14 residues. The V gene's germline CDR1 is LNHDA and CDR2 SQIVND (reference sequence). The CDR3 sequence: CASSTAGAGKTQYF. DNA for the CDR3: TGTGCCAGTAGCACCGCGGGGGCAGGAAAGACCCAGTACTTC.

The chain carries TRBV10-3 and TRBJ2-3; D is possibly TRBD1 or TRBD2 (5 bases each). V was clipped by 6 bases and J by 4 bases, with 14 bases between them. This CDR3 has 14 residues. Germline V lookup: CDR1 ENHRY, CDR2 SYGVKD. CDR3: CAIRAGTQADTQYF. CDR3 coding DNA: TGTGCCATCAGGGCCGGGACCCAGGCAGATACGCAGTATTTT.

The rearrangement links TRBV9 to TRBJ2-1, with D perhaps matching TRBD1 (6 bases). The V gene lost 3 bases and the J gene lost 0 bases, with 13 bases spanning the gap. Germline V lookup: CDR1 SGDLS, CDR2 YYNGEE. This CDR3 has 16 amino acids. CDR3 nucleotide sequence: TGTGCCAGCAGCGGCCTACAGGGTAGCTCCTACAATGAGCAGTTCTTC. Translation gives CASSGLQGSSYNEQFF. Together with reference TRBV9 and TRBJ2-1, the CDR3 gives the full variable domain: DSGVTQTPKHLITATGQRVTLRCSPRSGDLSVYWYQQSLDQGLQFLIQYYNGEERAKGNILERFSAQQFPDLHSELNLSSLELGDSALYFCASSGLQGSSYNEQFFGPGTRLTVL.

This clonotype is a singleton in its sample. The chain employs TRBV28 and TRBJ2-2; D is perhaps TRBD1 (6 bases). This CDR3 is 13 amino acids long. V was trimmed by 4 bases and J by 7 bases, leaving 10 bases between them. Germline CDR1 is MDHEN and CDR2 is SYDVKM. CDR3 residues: CASSSQGHGELFF. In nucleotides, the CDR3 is TGTGCCAGCAGTTCCCAGGGACACGGGGAGCTGTTTTTT.

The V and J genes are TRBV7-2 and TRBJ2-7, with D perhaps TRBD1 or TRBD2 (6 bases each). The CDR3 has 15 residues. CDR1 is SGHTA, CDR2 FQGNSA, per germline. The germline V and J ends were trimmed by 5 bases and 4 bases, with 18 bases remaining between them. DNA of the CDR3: TGTGCCAGCAGCAATAACGGAGGGACAAAATACGAGCAGTACTTC. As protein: CASSNNGGTKYEQYF.

This CDR3 reads CASSRKGQGAPGELFF. For the CDR3, the DNA is TGTGCCAGCAGCCGAAAGGGACAGGGGGCGCCGGGGGAGCTGTTTTTT. The chain recombines TRBV3-1 with TRBJ2-2; TRBD1 matches 12 bases. V was pared by 4 bases and J by 8 bases, with 8 bases of the junction left unmatched. The CDR3 spans 16 residues. The germline V gene has CDR1 LGHDT and CDR2 YNNKEL (reference sequence).

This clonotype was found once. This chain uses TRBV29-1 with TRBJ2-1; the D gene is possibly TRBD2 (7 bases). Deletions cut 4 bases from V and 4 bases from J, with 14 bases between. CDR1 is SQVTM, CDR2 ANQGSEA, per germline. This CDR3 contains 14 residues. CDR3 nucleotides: TGCAGCGTTGGACAGGTCGGGGGGTACAATGAGCAGTTCTTC. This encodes CSVGQVGGYNEQFF.